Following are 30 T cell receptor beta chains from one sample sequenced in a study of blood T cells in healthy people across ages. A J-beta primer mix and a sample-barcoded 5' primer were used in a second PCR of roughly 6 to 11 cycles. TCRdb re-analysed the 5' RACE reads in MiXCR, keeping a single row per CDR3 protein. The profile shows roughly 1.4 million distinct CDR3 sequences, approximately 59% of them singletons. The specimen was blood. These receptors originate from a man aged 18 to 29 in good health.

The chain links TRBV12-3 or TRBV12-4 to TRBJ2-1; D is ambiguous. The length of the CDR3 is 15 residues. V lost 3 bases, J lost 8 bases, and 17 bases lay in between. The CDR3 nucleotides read TGTGCCAGCAGTTTTGGGGTGGAGAGGAGCGATGAGCAGTTCTTC. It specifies CASSFGVERSDEQFF.

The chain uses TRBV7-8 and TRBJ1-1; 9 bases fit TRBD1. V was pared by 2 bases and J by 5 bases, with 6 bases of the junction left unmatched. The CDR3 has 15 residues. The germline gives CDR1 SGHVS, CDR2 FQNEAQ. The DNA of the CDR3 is TGTGCCAGCAGCTTAATAAGACAGGGGGGGACTGAAGCTTTCTTT. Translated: CASSLIRQGGTEAFF.

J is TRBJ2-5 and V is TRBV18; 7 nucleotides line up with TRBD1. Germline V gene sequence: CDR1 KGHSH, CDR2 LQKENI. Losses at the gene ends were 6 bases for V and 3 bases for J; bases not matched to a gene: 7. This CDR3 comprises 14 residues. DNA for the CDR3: TGTGCCAGCTCCCCCAACGGACAGGAAGAGACCCAGTACTTC. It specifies CASSPNGQEETQYF.

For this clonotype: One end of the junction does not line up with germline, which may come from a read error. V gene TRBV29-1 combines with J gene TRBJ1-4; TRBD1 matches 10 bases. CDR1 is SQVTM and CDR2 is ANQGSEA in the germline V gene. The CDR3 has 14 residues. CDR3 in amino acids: CSVVTGTGVEKPFF. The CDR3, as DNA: TGCAGCGTGGTAACCGGGACAGGGGTTGAAAAACCGTTTTTT.

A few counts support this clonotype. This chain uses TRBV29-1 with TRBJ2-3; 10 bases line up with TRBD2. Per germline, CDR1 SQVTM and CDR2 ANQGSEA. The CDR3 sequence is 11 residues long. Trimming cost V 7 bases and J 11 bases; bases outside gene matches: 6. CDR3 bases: TGCAGCGCCTCACTAGCGGGACGGCAGTATTTT. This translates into CSASLAGRQYF.

The CDR3 nucleotides are TGCGCCAGCAGCCAGGGCATTCTGGAGACCCAGTACTTC. It yields the protein CASSQGILETQYF. V is TRBV4-1 and J is TRBJ2-7; D is unresolved. Near its end, the DNA agrees better with TRBJ2-5, so the J call may be wrong. CDR3 length equals 13 residues. From germline, CDR1 is MGHRA and CDR2 YSYEKL.

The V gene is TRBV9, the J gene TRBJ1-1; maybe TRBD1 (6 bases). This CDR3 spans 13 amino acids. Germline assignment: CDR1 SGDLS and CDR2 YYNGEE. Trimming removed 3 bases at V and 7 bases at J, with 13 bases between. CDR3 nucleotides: TGTGCCAGCAGCGACAGGGTTGAGGGTGAAGCTTTCTTT. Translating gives CASSDRVEGEAFF.

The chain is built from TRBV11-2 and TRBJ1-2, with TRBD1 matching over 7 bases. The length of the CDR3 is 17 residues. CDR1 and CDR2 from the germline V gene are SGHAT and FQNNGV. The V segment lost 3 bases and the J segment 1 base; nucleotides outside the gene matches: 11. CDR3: CASSFSGRDRLNYGYTF. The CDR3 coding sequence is TGTGCCAGCAGCTTCAGCGGAAGGGACAGACTTAACTATGGCTACACCTTC.

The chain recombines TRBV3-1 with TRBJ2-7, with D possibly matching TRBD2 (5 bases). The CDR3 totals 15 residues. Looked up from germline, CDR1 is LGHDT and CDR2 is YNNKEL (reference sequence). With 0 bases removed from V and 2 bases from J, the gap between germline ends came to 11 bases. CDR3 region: CASSQESDGTYEQYF. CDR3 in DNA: TGTGCCAGCAGCCAAGAGTCGGACGGGACCTACGAGCAGTACTTC.

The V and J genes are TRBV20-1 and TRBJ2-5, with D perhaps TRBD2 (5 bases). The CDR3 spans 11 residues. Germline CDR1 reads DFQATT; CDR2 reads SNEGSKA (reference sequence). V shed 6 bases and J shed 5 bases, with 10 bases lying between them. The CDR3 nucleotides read TGCAGTGCGGTACTAGGGGAGACCCAGTACTTC. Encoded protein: CSAVLGETQYF.

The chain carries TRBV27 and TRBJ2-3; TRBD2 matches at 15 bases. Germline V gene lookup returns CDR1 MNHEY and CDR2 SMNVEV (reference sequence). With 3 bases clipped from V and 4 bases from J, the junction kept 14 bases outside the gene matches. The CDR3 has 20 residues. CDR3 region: CASSLNAPGTSGGMADTQYF. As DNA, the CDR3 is TGTGCCAGCAGTTTGAATGCCCCCGGGACTAGCGGGGGGATGGCAGATACGCAGTATTTT.

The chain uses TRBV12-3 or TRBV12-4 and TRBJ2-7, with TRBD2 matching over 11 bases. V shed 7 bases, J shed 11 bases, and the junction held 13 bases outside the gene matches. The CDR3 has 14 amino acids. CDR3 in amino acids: CASTPGLAAGRKYF. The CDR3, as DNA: TGTGCCAGCACCCCGGGACTAGCGGCGGGAAGAAAGTACTTC.

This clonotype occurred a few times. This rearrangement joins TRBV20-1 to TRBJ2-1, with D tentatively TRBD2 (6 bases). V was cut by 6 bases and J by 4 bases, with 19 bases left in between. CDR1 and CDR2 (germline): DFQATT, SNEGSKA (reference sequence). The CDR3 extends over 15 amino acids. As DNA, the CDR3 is TGCAGTGCACTAGGCCGGGACTTATATTACAATGAGCAGTTCTTC. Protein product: CSALGRDLYYNEQFF.

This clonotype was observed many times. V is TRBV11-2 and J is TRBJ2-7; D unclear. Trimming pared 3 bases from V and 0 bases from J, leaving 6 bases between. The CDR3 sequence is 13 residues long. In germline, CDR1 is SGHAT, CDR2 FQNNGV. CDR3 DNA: TGTGCCAGCAGCTTGTCAGCCTCCTACGAGCAGTACTTC. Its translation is CASSLSASYEQYF.

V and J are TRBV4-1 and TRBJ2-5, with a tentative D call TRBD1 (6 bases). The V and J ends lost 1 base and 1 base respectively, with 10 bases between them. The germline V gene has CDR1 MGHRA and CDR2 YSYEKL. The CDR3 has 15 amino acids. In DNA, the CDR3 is TGCGCCAGCAGCCAAGTGGGACATTCCCAAGAGACCCAGTACTTC. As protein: CASSQVGHSQETQYF.

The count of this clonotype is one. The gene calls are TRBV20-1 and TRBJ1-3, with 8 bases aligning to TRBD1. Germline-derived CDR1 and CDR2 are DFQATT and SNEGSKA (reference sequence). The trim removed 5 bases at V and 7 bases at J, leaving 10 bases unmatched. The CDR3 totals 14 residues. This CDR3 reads CSAARTGRGNTIYF. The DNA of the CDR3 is TGCAGTGCTGCCCGGACAGGGCGAGGGAACACCATATATTTT.

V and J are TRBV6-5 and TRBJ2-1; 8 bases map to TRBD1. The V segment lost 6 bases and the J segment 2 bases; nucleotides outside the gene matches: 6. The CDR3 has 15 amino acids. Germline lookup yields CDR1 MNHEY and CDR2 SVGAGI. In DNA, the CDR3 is TGTGCCAGCAGCGCCAGGACAGGGCCCTACAATGAGCAGTTCTTC. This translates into CASSARTGPYNEQFF.

CDR3 in amino acids: CASSRVGGQTDTQYF. For the CDR3, the DNA is TGTGCCAGCTCCAGGGTAGGGGGACAAACAGATACGCAGTATTTT. This chain links TRBV7-8 with TRBJ2-3; TRBD1 is a possible D gene (6 bases). The CDR3 length is 15 residues. Germline assignment: CDR1 SGHVS and CDR2 FQNEAQ. V was clipped by 8 bases and J by 3 bases, with 18 bases between them. Using reference TRBV7-8 and TRBJ2-3 for the parts outside the CDR3, the full variable domain is GAGVSQSPRYKVAKRGQDVALRCDPISGHVSLFWYQQALGQGPEFLTYFQNEAQLDKSGLPSDRFFAERPEGSVSTLKIQRTQQEDSAVYLCASSRVGGQTDTQYFGPGTRLTVL.

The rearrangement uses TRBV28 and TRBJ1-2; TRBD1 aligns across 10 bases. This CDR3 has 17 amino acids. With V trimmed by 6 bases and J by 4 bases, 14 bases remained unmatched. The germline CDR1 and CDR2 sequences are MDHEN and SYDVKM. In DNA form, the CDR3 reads TGTGCCAGCAGCGGGGACAGGGGAGCTCCGGGGTTCTATGGCTACACCTTC. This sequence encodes CASSGDRGAPGFYGYTF.

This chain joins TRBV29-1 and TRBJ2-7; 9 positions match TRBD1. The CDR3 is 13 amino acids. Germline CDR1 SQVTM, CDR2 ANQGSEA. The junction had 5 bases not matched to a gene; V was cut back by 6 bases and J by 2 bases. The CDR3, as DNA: TGCAGCGTGCTACAGGGGGCAGCCTACGAGCAGTACTTC. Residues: CSVLQGAAYEQYF.

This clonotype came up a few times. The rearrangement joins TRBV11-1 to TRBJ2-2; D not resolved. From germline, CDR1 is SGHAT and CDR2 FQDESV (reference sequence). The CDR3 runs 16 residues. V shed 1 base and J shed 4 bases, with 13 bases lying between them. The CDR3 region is CASSLGVFVSTGELFF. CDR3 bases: TGTGCCAGCAGCTTAGGTGTCTTTGTCTCCACCGGGGAGCTGTTTTTT.

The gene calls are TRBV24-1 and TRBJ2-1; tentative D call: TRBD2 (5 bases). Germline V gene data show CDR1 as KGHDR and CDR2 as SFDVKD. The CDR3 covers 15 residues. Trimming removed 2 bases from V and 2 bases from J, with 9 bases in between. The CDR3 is CATSDSRGAYNEQFF. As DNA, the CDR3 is TGTGCCACCAGTGATTCCCGGGGAGCCTACAATGAGCAGTTCTTC.

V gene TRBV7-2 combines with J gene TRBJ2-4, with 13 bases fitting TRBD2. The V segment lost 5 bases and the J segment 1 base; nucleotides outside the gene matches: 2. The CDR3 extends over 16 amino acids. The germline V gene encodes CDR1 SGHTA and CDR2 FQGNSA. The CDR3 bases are TGTGCCAGCAGCCCGACTAGCGGGAGGGCCAAAAACATTCAGTACTTC. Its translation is CASSPTSGRAKNIQYF.

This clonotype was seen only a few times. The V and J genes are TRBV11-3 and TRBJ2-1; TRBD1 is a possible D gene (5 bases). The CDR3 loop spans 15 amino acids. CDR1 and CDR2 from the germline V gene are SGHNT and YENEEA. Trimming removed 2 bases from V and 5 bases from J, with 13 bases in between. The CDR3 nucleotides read TGTGCCAGCAGCTTAACCCAGGGCGTCGACAATGAGCAGTTCTTC. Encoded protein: CASSLTQGVDNEQFF.

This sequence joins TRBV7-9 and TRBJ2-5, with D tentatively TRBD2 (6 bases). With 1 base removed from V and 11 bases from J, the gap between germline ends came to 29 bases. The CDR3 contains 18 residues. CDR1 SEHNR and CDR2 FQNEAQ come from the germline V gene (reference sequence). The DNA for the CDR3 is TGTGCCAGCAGCTTAGGTTTGGTTTCCGAACGAGGCTGGGGGGAGCAGTACTTC. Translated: CASSLGLVSERGWGEQYF.

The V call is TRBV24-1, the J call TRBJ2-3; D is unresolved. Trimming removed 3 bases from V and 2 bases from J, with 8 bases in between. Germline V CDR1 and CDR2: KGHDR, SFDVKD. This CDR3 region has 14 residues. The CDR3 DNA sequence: TGTGCCACCAGTGATACCAGAGTCACAGATACGCAGTATTTT. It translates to CATSDTRVTDTQYF.

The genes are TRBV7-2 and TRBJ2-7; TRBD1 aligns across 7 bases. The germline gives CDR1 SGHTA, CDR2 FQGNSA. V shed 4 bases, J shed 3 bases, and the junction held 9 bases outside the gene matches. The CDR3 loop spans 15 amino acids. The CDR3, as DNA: TGTGCCAGCAGCTCCAACCCGGGACAGAACTACGAGCAGTACTTC. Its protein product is CASSSNPGQNYEQYF.

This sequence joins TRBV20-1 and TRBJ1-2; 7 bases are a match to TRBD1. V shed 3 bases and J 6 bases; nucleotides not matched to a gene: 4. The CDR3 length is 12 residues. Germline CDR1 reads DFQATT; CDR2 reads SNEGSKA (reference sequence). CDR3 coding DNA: TGCAGTGCTAGCTCGCAGGGGGATGGCTACACCTTC. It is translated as CSASSQGDGYTF.

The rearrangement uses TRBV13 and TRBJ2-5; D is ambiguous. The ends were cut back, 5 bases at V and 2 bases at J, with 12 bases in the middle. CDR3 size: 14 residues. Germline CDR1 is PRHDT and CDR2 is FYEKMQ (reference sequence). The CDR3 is CASSLRIGQETQYF. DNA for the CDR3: TGTGCCAGCAGCCTACGAATAGGACAAGAGACCCAGTACTTC.

The CDR3 nucleotides are TGCGCCAGCACCATTAATACCGGGGGAGCCGAGGAGACCCAGTACTTC. It is translated as CASTINTGGAEETQYF. The chain is built from TRBV5-1 and TRBJ2-5, with D perhaps TRBD2 (6 bases). This CDR3 has 16 residues. V dropped 6 bases and J dropped 5 bases, with 23 bases sitting between them. Germline CDR1 is SGHRS and CDR2 is YFSETQ. Full variable domain (missing parts from reference TRBV5-1 and TRBJ2-5): KAGVTQTPRYLIKTRGQQVTLSCSPISGHRSVSWYQQTPGQGLQFLFEYFSETQRNKGNFPGRFSGRQFSNSRSEMNVSTLELGDSALYLCASTINTGGAEETQYFGPGTRLLVL.